This T cell receptor (beta chain) was recorded in a study of blood T cell repertoires in COVID-19. Clones were sequenced by immunoSEQ multiplex PCR, and TCRdb holds only the in-frame ones, with some missing. The data contain more than 200,000 clones, under 90% of them seen just once; the ten biggest clones take up approximately 6%. The junction had 8 bases not matched to a gene; V was cut back by 2 bases and J by 8 bases. Germline V gene data show CDR1 as LGHNT and CDR2 as FRNRAP. This CDR3 is 16 amino acids long. The sequencing sample was made of peripheral blood. This sequence originates from an older man with acute or convalescent COVID-19. The V and J genes are TRBV12-5 and TRBJ1-4, with 10 bases identical to TRBD1. The CDR3, as DNA: TGTGCTAGTGGTTTGCCTCGGGACAGGGGAAGGGAAAAACTGTTTTTT. Translated: CASGLPRDRGREKLFF.